Below, 28 T cell receptor beta chains from the same sample are listed, as sequenced in a study of T cell changes during pregnancy in multiple sclerosis. Repertoires were generated with immunoSEQ multiplex PCR, while TCRdb's copy carries only in-frame clones and drops some. This table holds some 39,000 clones, 75% to 95% found once. The sample here was CD4+ T cells from peripheral blood mononuclear cells, taken in the third trimester of pregnancy. Receptor source: a female donor in good health, enrolled as a control in a pregnancy study.

By its share, this clone is medium-sized. The rearrangement uses TRBV7-9 and TRBJ1-5; D is perhaps TRBD1 (6 bases). Looked up from germline, CDR1 is SEHNR and CDR2 is FQNEAQ (reference sequence). V shed 5 bases and J shed 7 bases, with 15 bases lying between them. CDR3 length: 14 amino acids. CDR3 residues: CASSAQGGGQPQHF. The CDR3 coding sequence is TGTGCCAGCAGCGCACAGGGCGGGGGACAGCCCCAGCATTTT.

The chain is built from TRBV5-4 and TRBJ2-7; the match to TRBD1 covers 7 bases. Unmatched junction bases numbered 6, after V lost 0 bases and J lost 0 bases. From germline, CDR1 is SGHNT and CDR2 YYREEE (reference sequence). There are 16 residues in the CDR3. As DNA, the CDR3 is TGTGCCAGCAGCTTGGACGGGACAGTGAACTCCTACGAGCAGTACTTC. Translated: CASSLDGTVNSYEQYF.

The chain links TRBV6-6 to TRBJ2-7; D is undetermined. Per the germline V gene, CDR1 is MNHNY and CDR2 is SVGAGI (reference sequence). Trimming removed 6 bases at V and 2 bases at J, with 5 bases between. The CDR3 covers 11 residues. The CDR3 reads CASSPAYEQYF. The CDR3 DNA reads as TGTGCCAGCAGCCCTGCCTACGAGCAGTACTTC.

The rearrangement joins TRBV5-1 to TRBJ1-4, with 9 bases that match TRBD1. The CDR3 is 15 amino acids. Germline lookup yields CDR1 SGHRS and CDR2 YFSETQ. The V and J ends lost 3 bases and 10 bases, in that order; junction bases with no gene match: 10. CDR3 region: CASSYRGTGLGKLFF. DNA of the CDR3: TGCGCCAGCAGCTATCGTGGGACAGGGCTTGGAAAACTGTTTTTT. Based on the CDR3 plus reference TRBV5-1 and TRBJ1-4, the full variable domain is KAGVTQTPRYLIKTRGQQVTLSCSPISGHRSVSWYQQTPGQGLQFLFEYFSETQRNKGNFPGRFSGRQFSNSRSEMNVSTLELGDSALYLCASSYRGTGLGKLFFGSGTQLSVL.

The gene calls are TRBV5-1 and TRBJ2-7; 9 bases are shared with TRBD1. There are 15 residues in the CDR3. V was clipped by 4 bases and J by 4 bases; unmatched bases: 9. The germline V gene encodes CDR1 SGHRS and CDR2 YFSETQ. For the CDR3, the DNA is TGCGCCAGCAGCCACTCCGGGACAGGGAGGTACGAGCAGTACTTC. The encoded protein is CASSHSGTGRYEQYF.

V gene TRBV2 combines with J gene TRBJ2-7; D possibly corresponds to TRBD2 (6 bases). Per germline, CDR1 SNHLY and CDR2 FYNNEI. The length of the CDR3 is 15 residues. V dropped 5 bases and J dropped 0 bases, with 14 bases sitting between them. CDR3 in DNA: TGTGCCAGCAGTCGGGATAGCGGAAGCTCCTACGAGCAGTACTTC. This translates into CASSRDSGSSYEQYF.

In its sample, this clone was seen once. The genes are TRBV2 and TRBJ2-1; D not certain. The germline V gene encodes CDR1 SNHLY and CDR2 FYNNEI. The V and J ends lost 5 bases and 6 bases respectively, with 11 bases between them. The CDR3 is 13 amino acids. As DNA, the CDR3 is TGTGCCAGCAGTACCGACCGCGGCAATGAGCAGTTCTTC. It encodes CASSTDRGNEQFF.

The chain has TRBV21-1 and TRBJ1-1. TRBV21-1 is tagged as a pseudogene. The CDR3 length is 11 residues. CDR3 in amino acids: CASSVGGPAFF. The CDR3 bases are TGTGCCAGCAGCGTGGGAGGGCCGGCTTTCTTT.

The chain uses TRBV7-9 and TRBJ1-3; D remains ambiguous. Germline loops: CDR1 SEHNR, CDR2 FQNEAQ (reference sequence). Trimming took off 4 bases at V and 0 bases at J, with 10 bases between the two ends. CDR3 size: 15 residues. This CDR3 reads CASSSRVSSGNTIYF. Here the CDR3 DNA reads TGTGCCAGCAGCTCGCGGGTTAGCTCTGGAAACACCATATATTTT.

The chain joins TRBV6-5 to TRBJ2-7, with 8 bases lining up with TRBD1. J lost 6 bases, V lost 5 bases, and 9 bases had no gene match. There are 14 residues in the CDR3. From germline, CDR1 is MNHEY and CDR2 SVGAGI. The CDR3 protein is CASSTGGIVGEQYF. The CDR3 coding sequence is TGTGCCAGCAGTACAGGGGGAATAGTGGGCGAGCAGTACTTC.

The gene calls are TRBV2 and TRBJ1-4, with TRBD1 matching 7 bases. Germline V lookup: CDR1 SNHLY, CDR2 FYNNEI. The CDR3 runs to 15 residues. V gave up 6 bases and J gave up 3 bases; unmatched junction bases: 7. The CDR3 DNA follows: TGTGCCAGCAGAGAACAGGGGCAAGCTAATGAAAAACTGTTTTTT. Amino acid sequence: CASREQGQANEKLFF.

The chain joins TRBV28 to TRBJ2-4; 11 bases match TRBD1. The V and J ends lost 2 bases and 15 bases, in that order; junction bases with no gene match: 6. The CDR3 runs 13 residues. In germline, CDR1 is MDHEN, CDR2 SYDVKM. The CDR3 region is CASSLEGQGVRYF. The CDR3 DNA reads TGTGCCAGCAGTTTAGAGGGACAGGGGGTTAGGTACTTC. The full variable domain, rest sourced from reference TRBV28 and TRBJ2-4, is DVKVTQSSRYLVKRTGEKVFLECVQDMDHENMFWYRQDPGLGLRLIYFSYDVKMKEKGDIPEGYSVSREKKERFSLILESASTNQTSMYLCASSLEGQGVRYFGAGTRLSVL.

The chain uses TRBV14 and TRBJ1-3; TRBD1 matches at 8 bases. Per the germline V gene, CDR1 is SGHDN and CDR2 is FVKESK. The CDR3 is 14 amino acids. Trimming cost V 1 base and J 5 bases; bases outside gene matches: 1. As DNA, the CDR3 is TGTGCCAGCAGCCAAGGGGACAGGAGAAACACCATATATTTT. This encodes CASSQGDRRNTIYF.

This chain joins TRBV10-1 and TRBJ1-6, with TRBD1 identical over 7 bases. V trimming: 8 bases; J trimming: 6 bases; junction bases outside the gene matches: 7. This CDR3 spans 14 amino acids. Germline-derived CDR1 and CDR2 are WNHNN and SYGVQD (reference sequence). This CDR3 is CASGYRGANSPLHF. CDR3 bases: TGCGCCAGCGGCTACAGGGGCGCTAATTCACCCCTCCACTTT.

The chain carries TRBV5-1 and TRBJ2-7, with TRBD1 identical over 7 bases. CDR3 length equals 13 residues. The junction had 6 bases not matched to a gene; V was cut back by 4 bases and J by 5 bases. The germline V gene encodes CDR1 SGHRS and CDR2 YFSETQ. The DNA for the CDR3 is TGCGCCAGCAGCAGGGACAGCAGCAACGAGCAGTACTTC. This sequence encodes CASSRDSSNEQYF. Full variable domain (rest looked up from reference TRBV5-1 and TRBJ2-7): KAGVTQTPRYLIKTRGQQVTLSCSPISGHRSVSWYQQTPGQGLQFLFEYFSETQRNKGNFPGRFSGRQFSNSRSEMNVSTLELGDSALYLCASSRDSSNEQYFGPGTRLTVT.

This clone was recorded only once. CDR3 nucleotide sequence: TGTGCCAGCATTCTAACAGGGGGGAGGGGACAGCCCCAGCATTTT. Translating it yields CASILTGGRGQPQHF. The rearrangement joins TRBV2 to TRBJ1-5; 8 nucleotides agree with TRBD1. The CDR3 has 15 residues. The ends lost 7 bases at V and 7 bases at J; junction bases unmatched: 12. Germline lookup yields CDR1 SNHLY and CDR2 FYNNEI.

The chain is built from TRBV9 and TRBJ2-6; 8 bases are shared with TRBD1. The CDR3 is made up of 19 amino acids. Trimming took 0 bases from V and 4 from J; bases not matched to a gene: 12. Germline V gene sequence: CDR1 SGDLS, CDR2 YYNGEE. CDR3: CASSVDPTGGRRGANVLTF. The DNA for the CDR3 is TGTGCCAGCAGCGTAGACCCCACAGGGGGGAGACGAGGGGCCAACGTCCTGACTTTC.

The genes are TRBV30 and TRBJ1-6; D is unresolved. Trimming removed 4 bases at V and 4 bases at J, with 8 bases between. Germline values: CDR1 GTSNPN, CDR2 SVGIG (reference sequence). The CDR3 spans 13 residues. The CDR3 nucleotides are TGTGCCTGGACTATCGATTATAATTCACCCCTCCACTTT. Protein product: CAWTIDYNSPLHF.

The chain joins TRBV29-1 to TRBJ2-2; 7 bases align to TRBD1. CDR1 and CDR2 (germline): SQVTM, ANQGSEA. The V gene end was trimmed by 6 bases and the J gene end by 6 bases; junction bases not matched to a gene: 4. The CDR3 loop spans 12 amino acids. The chain's CDR3 is CSVGQYSGELFF. The CDR3, as DNA: TGCAGCGTGGGACAGTATTCCGGGGAGCTGTTTTTT.

The chain recombines TRBV27 with TRBJ2-7; 9 bases fit TRBD1. Germline lookup yields CDR1 MNHEY and CDR2 SMNVEV (reference sequence). The CDR3 has 14 amino acids. Germline trimming cut 6 bases from V and 0 bases from J; bases unmatched to any gene: 3. The CDR3, as DNA: TGTGCCAGCAGCGGGACAGGGTTCTCCTACGAGCAGTACTTC. Protein product: CASSGTGFSYEQYF.

The CDR3 loop is CASSSTMVPTYEQYF. The CDR3 DNA is TGTGCCAGCAGTTCTACTATGGTGCCCACCTACGAGCAGTACTTC. The V and J genes are TRBV27 and TRBJ2-7; D call uncertain. The CDR3 contains 15 residues. CDR1 and CDR2 (germline): MNHEY, SMNVEV (reference sequence). V lost 4 bases, J lost 2 bases, and 15 bases lay in between.

The chain has TRBV28 and TRBJ1-2, with D maybe TRBD1 (6 bases). CDR1 and CDR2 (germline): MDHEN, SYDVKM. The V gene lost 6 bases and the J gene lost 1 base, with 15 bases spanning the gap. The CDR3 covers 15 residues. CDR3 residues: CASSRPTGVNYGYTF. As DNA, the CDR3 is TGTGCCAGCAGCCGTCCGACAGGCGTTAACTATGGCTACACCTTC.

The chain has TRBV2 and TRBJ2-7; tentatively, D is TRBD2 (6 bases). Per germline, CDR1 SNHLY and CDR2 FYNNEI. This CDR3 is built from 16 residues. V was pared by 6 bases and J by 6 bases, with 24 bases between. The CDR3 is CASRHYSQVGGSEQYF. In DNA, the CDR3 is TGTGCCAGCAGACACTATTCACAGGTGGGAGGTTCCGAGCAGTACTTC.

The J gene is TRBJ2-1, the V gene TRBV18; D is unclear. CDR1 KGHSH and CDR2 LQKENI come from the germline V gene. Trimming shortened V by 6 bases and J by 2 bases, and 17 bases separated the two germline ends. The CDR3 is 16 amino acids. The CDR3 loop reads CASSRAPGGTYNEQFF. CDR3 coding DNA: TGTGCCAGCTCCCGAGCCCCCGGTGGTACCTACAATGAGCAGTTCTTC. The full variable domain, completed using reference TRBV18 and TRBJ2-1, is NAGVMQNPRHLVRRRGQEARLRCSPMKGHSHVYWYRQLPEEGLKFMVYLQKENIIDESGMPKERFSAEFPKEGPSILRIQQVVRGDSAAYFCASSRAPGGTYNEQFFGPGTRLTVL.

The chain recombines TRBV11-2 with TRBJ1-1, with 8 bases that match TRBD1. Germline trimming cut 2 bases from V and 4 bases from J; bases unmatched to any gene: 6. Germline CDR1 and CDR2: SGHAT and FQNNGV. This CDR3 is built from 15 residues. CDR3 DNA: TGTGCCAGCAGCTTAATGGGCAGGGGGCCCACTGAAGCTTTCTTT. Protein product: CASSLMGRGPTEAFF.

CDR3 DNA: TGTGCCAGCAGCTTACTCTATGGCTACACCTTC. This gives the protein CASSLLYGYTF. The genes are TRBV13 and TRBJ1-2, with D unclear. Germline V gives CDR1 PRHDT, CDR2 FYEKMQ (reference sequence). Trimming pared 2 bases from V and 4 bases from J, leaving 2 bases between. The CDR3 loop spans 11 amino acids.

This clone was seen a handful of times. The V gene is TRBV11-1, the J gene TRBJ2-1, with D tentatively TRBD2 (7 bases). This CDR3 is 14 amino acids long. Trimming stripped 3 bases from V and 7 bases from J, with 13 bases between. Germline-derived CDR1 and CDR2 are SGHAT and FQDESV (reference sequence). The DNA for the CDR3 is TGTGCCAGCAGCTTTGGGGGGGCGGAGAATGAGCAGTTCTTC. Translation: CASSFGGAENEQFF.

The gene calls are TRBV6-1 and TRBJ1-2; D is ambiguous. Germline V CDR1 and CDR2: MNHNS, SASEGT. This CDR3 has 14 amino acids. V lost 2 bases to trimming and J lost 3 bases, with 10 bases between them. Here the CDR3 DNA reads TGTGCCAGCAGTGAATCGGAGGACCACTATGGCTACACCTTC. It is translated as CASSESEDHYGYTF.